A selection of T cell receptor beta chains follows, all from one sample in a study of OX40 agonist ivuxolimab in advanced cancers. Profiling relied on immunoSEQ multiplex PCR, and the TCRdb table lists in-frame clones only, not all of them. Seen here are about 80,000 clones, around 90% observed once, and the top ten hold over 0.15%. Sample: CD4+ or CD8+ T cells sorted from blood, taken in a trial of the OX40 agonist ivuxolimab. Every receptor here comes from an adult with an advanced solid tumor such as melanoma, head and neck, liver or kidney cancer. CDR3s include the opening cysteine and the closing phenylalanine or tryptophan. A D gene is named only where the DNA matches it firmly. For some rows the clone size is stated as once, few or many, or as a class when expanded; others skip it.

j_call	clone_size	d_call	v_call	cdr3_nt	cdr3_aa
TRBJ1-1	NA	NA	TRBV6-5	TGTGCCAGCAGACGGGATCTCCCCCCGAAAGCTTTCTTT	CASRRDLPPKAFF
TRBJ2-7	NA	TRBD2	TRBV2	TGTGCCAGCAGGTCGGTCGGGCTAGCGGGAAAAGACGAGCAGTACTTC	CASRSVGLAGKDEQYF
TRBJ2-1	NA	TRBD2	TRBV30	TGTGCCTGGAGTTCCGGGACTAGCGGCAATGAGCAGTTCTTC	CAWSSGTSGNEQFF
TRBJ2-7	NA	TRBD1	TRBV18	TGTGCCAGCTCACCGGGGACAGGGAACGAGCAGTACTTC	CASSPGTGNEQYF
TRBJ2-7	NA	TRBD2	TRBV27	TGTGCCAGCAGAACCGTAGCGGGAGGTCGGTACGAGCAGTACTTC	CASRTVAGGRYEQYF
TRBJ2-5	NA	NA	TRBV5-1	TGCGCCAGCTCCCCGGCCGGGTCCCCGGAGACCCAGTACTTC	CASSPAGSPETQYF
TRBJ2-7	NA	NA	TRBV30	TGTGCCTGGAGGCCGACAGAGAGTAGCGCGTACTTC	CAWRPTESSAYF
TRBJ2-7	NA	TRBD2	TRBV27	TGTGCCAGCAGTCGGACTAGGGTGGCCTACGAGCAGTACTTC	CASSRTRVAYEQYF
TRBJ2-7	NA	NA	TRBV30	TGTGCCTGTCGAAGCTCCTACGAGCAGTACTTC	CACRSSYEQYF
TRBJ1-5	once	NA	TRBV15	TGTGCCACCAGCAGAGACAGGGACGGGCAGCCCCAGCATTTT	CATSRDRDGQPQHF
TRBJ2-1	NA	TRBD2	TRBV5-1	TGCGCCAGCAGCCCGATGACTAGCGGGATGGAGCAGTTCTTC	CASSPMTSGMEQFF
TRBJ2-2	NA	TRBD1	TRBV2	TGTGCCAGCAGTGAGGTGGGACAGGGGACGGGGGAGCTGTTTTTT	CASSEVGQGTGELFF
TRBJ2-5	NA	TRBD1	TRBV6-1	TGTGCCAGCAGAGGGGACAGGGAGACCCAGTACTTC	CASRGDRETQYF
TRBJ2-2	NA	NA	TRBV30	TGTGCCTGGAGTGTACAGGGTGGCACCGGGGAGCTGTTTTTT	CAWSVQGGTGELFF
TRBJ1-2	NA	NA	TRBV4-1	TGCGCCAGCAGCCAAGTTTTGACAGCTCGTAACTATGGCTACACCTTC	CASSQVLTARNYGYTF
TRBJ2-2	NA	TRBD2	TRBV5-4	TGTGCCAGCAGCCCGGGACTAGCGGGAGGGACCGGGGAGCTGTTTTTT	CASSPGLAGGTGELFF
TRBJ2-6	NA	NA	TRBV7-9	TGTGCCAGCAGCATTGAGTCATACCAACAAAGTCGGGCCAACGTCCTGACTTTC	CASSIESYQQSRANVLTF
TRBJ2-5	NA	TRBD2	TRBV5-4	TGTGCCAGCAGCCTTGGACTAGCGGGCGAGACCCAGTACTTC	CASSLGLAGETQYF
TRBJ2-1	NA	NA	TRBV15	TGTGCCACCAGCAGAGATCCGGTCAACGGTGAGCAGTTCTTC	CATSRDPVNGEQFF
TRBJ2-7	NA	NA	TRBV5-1	TGCGCCAGCAGCTTGACTACGGGGAGCTCCTACGAGCAGTACTTC	CASSLTTGSSYEQYF
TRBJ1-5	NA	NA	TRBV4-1	TGCGCCAGCAGCCAAGAAGAGAATCGGAATCAGCCCCAGCATTTT	CASSQEENRNQPQHF
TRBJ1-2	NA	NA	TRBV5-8	TGTGCCAGCAGCTCAGGACAGCCTTTCAACTATGGCTACACCTTC	CASSSGQPFNYGYTF
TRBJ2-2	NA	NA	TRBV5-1	TGCGCCAGCAGCTTTACGAGGGGTGACACCGGGGAGCTGTTTTTT	CASSFTRGDTGELFF
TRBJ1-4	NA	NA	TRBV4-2	TGTGCCAGCAGCCAACCGGGACCCGCGAGGGAAAAACTGTTTTTT	CASSQPGPAREKLFF
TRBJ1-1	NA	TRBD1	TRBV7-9	TGTGCCAGCAGCTTAGACAGGGGACACACTGAAGCTTTCTTT	CASSLDRGHTEAFF
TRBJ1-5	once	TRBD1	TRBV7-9	TGTGCCAGCAGCTTAGAATGGGACAGGGGGAGCAATCAGCCCCAGCATTTT	CASSLEWDRGSNQPQHF
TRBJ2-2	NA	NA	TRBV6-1	TGTGCCAGCAGTAAACAGAGCACCGGGGAGCTGTTTTTT	CASSKQSTGELFF
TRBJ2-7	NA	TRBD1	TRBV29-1	TGCAGCGTCTCCATGACAGGGGTCTACGAGCAGTACTTC	CSVSMTGVYEQYF
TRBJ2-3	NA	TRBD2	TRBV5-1	TGCGCCAGCAGTGTACAGCGGGATTTCCCAGATACGCAGTATTTT	CASSVQRDFPDTQYF
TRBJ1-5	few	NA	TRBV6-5	TGTGCCAGCAGCTTCGGGGGACGTGGTCAGCCCCAGCATTTT	CASSFGGRGQPQHF
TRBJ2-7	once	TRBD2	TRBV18	TGTGCCAGCTCACTGGGGACTAGCGGGGCCTACGAGCAGTACTTC	CASSLGTSGAYEQYF
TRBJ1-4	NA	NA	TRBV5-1	TGCGCCAGCAGCCCGACACGACTTAATGAAAAACTGTTTTTT	CASSPTRLNEKLFF
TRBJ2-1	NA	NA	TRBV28	TGTGCCAGCAGTTTATCTAGCGACGGCTACAATGAGCAGTTCTTC	CASSLSSDGYNEQFF
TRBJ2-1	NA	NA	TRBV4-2	TGTGCCAGCAGCCAAGGCGTACTAGGGGTCTACAATGAGCAGTTCTTC	CASSQGVLGVYNEQFF
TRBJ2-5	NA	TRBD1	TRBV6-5	TGTGCCAGCAGGATCTCGCGACAGGGGGATCAGTACTTC	CASRISRQGDQYF
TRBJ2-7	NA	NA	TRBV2	TGTGCCAGCAGTGTTCTGAGGGACTACGAGCAGTACTTC	CASSVLRDYEQYF
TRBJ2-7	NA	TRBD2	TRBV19	TGTGCCAGTAATGAGGGCGGGAGGGACGAGCAGTACTTC	CASNEGGRDEQYF
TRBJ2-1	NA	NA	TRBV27	TGTGCCAGCAGTTTTGATGGGAGCTCCTACAATGAGCAGTTCTTC	CASSFDGSSYNEQFF
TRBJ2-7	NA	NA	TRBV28	TGTGCCAGCAGTTTAACCTACGAGCAGTACTTC	CASSLTYEQYF
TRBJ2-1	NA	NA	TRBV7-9	TGTGCCAGCAGCTTTTCAGGTAACGAGCAGTTCTTC	CASSFSGNEQFF
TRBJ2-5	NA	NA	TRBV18	TGTGCCAGCTCACCCGAGGGGGAGACCCAGTACTTC	CASSPEGETQYF
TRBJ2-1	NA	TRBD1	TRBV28	TGTGCCACCAACCAGGGGGAAGAGCAGTTCTTC	CATNQGEEQFF
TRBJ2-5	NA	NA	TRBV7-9	TGTGCCAGCAGCTTCAGAGGGGAAGAGACCCAGTACTTC	CASSFRGEETQYF
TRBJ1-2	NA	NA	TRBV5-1	TGCGCCAGCAGCTCACTCCTTGACAGATATGGCTACACCTTC	CASSSLLDRYGYTF
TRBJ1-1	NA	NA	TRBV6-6	TGTGCCAGCAGTTACCAGGGGAACACTGAAGCTTTCTTT	CASSYQGNTEAFF
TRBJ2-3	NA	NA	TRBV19	TGTGCCAGTAGTACGGGCCCAAGCACAGATACGCAGTATTTT	CASSTGPSTDTQYF
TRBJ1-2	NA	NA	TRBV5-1	TGCGCCAGCAGCTTGGTAGGAGGGAACCCCTACTATGGCTACACCTTC	CASSLVGGNPYYGYTF
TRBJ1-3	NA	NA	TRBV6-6	TGTGCCAGCAGCCTCCAGGGCGGCTCTGGAAACACCATATATTTT	CASSLQGGSGNTIYF
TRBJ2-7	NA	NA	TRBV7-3	TGTGCCAGCAGCTTGGGGCCCTTAGACGGCGAGCAGTACTTC	CASSLGPLDGEQYF
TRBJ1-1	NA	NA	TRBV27	TGTGCCAGCAGTTTTGGCTCGAACACTGAAGCTTTCTTT	CASSFGSNTEAFF
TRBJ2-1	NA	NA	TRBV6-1	TGTGCCAGCAGTGAAGCGGCAGGCAACAATGAGCAGTTCTTC	CASSEAAGNNEQFF